A single sample gave rise to the 2 T cell receptor beta chains below, sequenced in a study of T cells in Graves' hyperthyroidism and ophthalmopathy. Researchers took RNA transcripts and amplified the TCR beta CDR3 regions from them. HTBI primers drove first-round RT-PCR of the TCR CDR3. TCRdb re-derived calls from the multiplex PCR reads in MiXCR, one entry per CDR3 protein. The sample lists over 200,000 distinct CDR3 sequences, around 16% occurring once. The sample taken for sequencing was blood. Receptors originate from a man aged 35 to 55 with Graves' hyperthyroidism.

V usage is TRBV12-3 or TRBV12-4 and J usage is TRBJ2-7; unclear D gene. V was cut by 1 base and J by 0 bases, with 16 bases left in between. This CDR3 region has 17 residues. CDR3 amino acids: CASSLGFARPLSYEQYF. CDR3 bases: TGTGCCAGCAGTTTAGGTTTCGCCAGGCCTCTCTCCTACGAGCAGTACTTC.

This clonotype was detected ten times or more. This rearrangement joins TRBV28 to TRBJ1-2, with D possibly matching TRBD1 (6 bases). In germline, CDR1 is MDHEN, CDR2 SYDVKM. The V and J ends lost 10 bases and 3 bases respectively, with 18 bases between them. This CDR3 spans 14 amino acids. CDR3 DNA: TGTGCCATCGCATTGGGGGGCACCGACTATGGCTACACCTTC. Protein product: CAIALGGTDYGYTF.